This T cell receptor beta chain appears in the sequencing data of a study of graft-versus-host responses after intestinal transplantation. At the level of the study: Each recipient received anti-thymocyte globulin induction, then tacrolimus and steroids for about 3 years.

Only one count was recorded for this clone. Plates contained approximately 200,000 CFSE-labeled responder cells and approximately 200,000 irradiated, violet-dye-labeled stimulator cells. Sequencing used immunoSEQ multiplex PCR; TCRdb keeps in-frame clones, though not all of them. Of some 14,000 clones listed, 30% to 40% were seen once; the top ten hold around 2.3%. The CDR3 length is 13 residues. Germline assignment: CDR1 SGHVS and CDR2 FQNEAQ. Trimming took 5 bases from V and 6 from J, leaving 10 bases between them. This chain uses TRBV7-8 with TRBJ2-2; either TRBD1 or TRBD2 may fit D (5 bases each). The receptor was isolated from a human patient who received an intestinal transplant. Sample: alloreactive CD8+ T cells from a mixed lymphocyte reaction culture, taken before intestinal transplant. Subset specified: CFSE-low proliferating T cells sorted from roughly six-day pre-transplant mixed lymphocyte reaction (GvH or HvG direction). CDR3 sequence reads: CASSLGTAGELFF. The CDR3 DNA is TGTGCCAGCAGCCTAGGGACCGCCGGGGAGCTGTTTTTT. Together with reference TRBV7-8 and TRBJ2-2, the CDR3 gives the full variable domain: GAGVSQSPRYKVAKRGQDVALRCDPISGHVSLFWYQQALGQGPEFLTYFQNEAQLDKSGLPSDRFFAERPEGSVSTLKIQRTQQEDSAVYLCASSLGTAGELFFGEGSRLTVL.